This paragraph covers one TCR beta chain sequence. The target antigen is unknown. Sequencing used immunoSEQ v3. Clones were sequenced by immunoSEQ multiplex PCR, and TCRdb holds only the in-frame ones, with some missing. The data hold approximately 16,000 clones, with less than 80% observed a single time. The sample comes from a study of TIL therapy for anti-PD-1-resistant metastatic lung cancer. The wider study: Most patients had lung adenocarcinoma; several tumors were EGFR-mutant, two ALK-rearranged; half smoked currently or formerly. Broader study findings: After infusion, TIL clonotypes partly replaced peripheral T cells and declined over months.

Time point defined: pre-treatment sample, taken before nivolumab and TIL therapy. Adults with stage 4 NSCLC were enrolled in a phase I trial. This CDR3 contains 15 residues. Trimming took off 5 bases at V and 4 bases at J, with 16 bases between the two ends. Germline values: CDR1 SGHAT, CDR2 FQNNGV. The clonotype originates from a person aged 25-85 years with non-small cell lung cancer. The chain has TRBV11-2 and TRBJ2-3; no reliable D call. Sample: blood, taken at baseline. CDR3 nucleotides: TGTGCCAGCAGCATCTATCATAGGGCCTCAGATACGCAGTATTTT. Translated: CASSIYHRASDTQYF.